The T cell receptor (beta chain) described here comes from a study of blood T cells in healthy people across ages. The study, taken as a whole, reports: Roughly linear declines in TCR beta diversity per million T cells occurred with age.

V lost 4 bases and J lost 8, with 14 bases in between. Germline CDR1 is SQVTM and CDR2 is ANQGSEA. This CDR3 has 12 amino acids. PBMCs numbering at least 7 million were isolated per sample. A sample-barcoded 5' primer and a J-beta primer mix were used in a second PCR of roughly 7 to 11 cycles. No fewer than 3 million CDR3-containing paired-end reads came from each sample. TCRdb used MiXCR to reprocess the 5' RACE reads, holding one entry per CDR3 protein. The table records some 550,000 distinct CDR3 sequences, about 45% of them present only once. As for this clonotype: Its target is unknown.

This clonotype was obtained from a man aged 80 or over in good health. The sequenced sample consisted of blood. The J gene is TRBJ1-1, the V gene TRBV29-1; no definite D call. The CDR3 protein is CSVGERVREAFF. The CDR3, as DNA: TGCAGCGTTGGCGAACGGGTCCGCGAAGCTTTCTTT.